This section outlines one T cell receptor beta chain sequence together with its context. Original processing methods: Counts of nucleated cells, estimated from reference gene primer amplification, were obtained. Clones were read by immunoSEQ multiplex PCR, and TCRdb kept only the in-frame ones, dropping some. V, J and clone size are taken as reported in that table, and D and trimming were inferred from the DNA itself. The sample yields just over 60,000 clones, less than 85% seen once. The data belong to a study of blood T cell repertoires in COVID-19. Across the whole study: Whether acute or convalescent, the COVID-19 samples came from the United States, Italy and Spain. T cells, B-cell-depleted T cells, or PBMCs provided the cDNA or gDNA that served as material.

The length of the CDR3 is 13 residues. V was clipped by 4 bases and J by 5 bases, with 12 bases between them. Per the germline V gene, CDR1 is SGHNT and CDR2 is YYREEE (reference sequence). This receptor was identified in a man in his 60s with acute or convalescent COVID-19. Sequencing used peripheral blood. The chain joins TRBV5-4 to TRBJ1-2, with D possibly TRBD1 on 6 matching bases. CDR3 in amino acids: CASSVDRIYGYTF. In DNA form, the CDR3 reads TGTGCCAGCAGCGTAGACAGGATTTATGGCTACACCTTC.